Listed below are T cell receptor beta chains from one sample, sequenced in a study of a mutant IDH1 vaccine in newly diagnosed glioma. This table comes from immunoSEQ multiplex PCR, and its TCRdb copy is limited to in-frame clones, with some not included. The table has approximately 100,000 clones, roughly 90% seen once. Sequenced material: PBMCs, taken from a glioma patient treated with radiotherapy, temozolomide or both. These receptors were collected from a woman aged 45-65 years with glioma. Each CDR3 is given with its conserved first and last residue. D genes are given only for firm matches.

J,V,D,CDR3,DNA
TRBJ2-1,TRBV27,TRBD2,CASSSRTSGSSEQFF,TGTGCCAGCAGTTCCCGGACTAGCGGGAGTAGTGAGCAGTTCTTC
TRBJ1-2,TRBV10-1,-,CASSEGQNYGYTF,TGCGCCAGCAGTGAAGGCCAAAACTATGGCTACACCTTC
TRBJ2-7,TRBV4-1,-,CASSQEVFGTTYEQYF,TGCGCCAGCAGCCAAGAAGTCTTCGGGACCACCTACGAGCAGTACTTC
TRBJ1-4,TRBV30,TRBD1,CAWSVDRVGEKLFF,TGTGCCTGGAGTGTGGACAGGGTAGGAGAAAAACTGTTTTTT
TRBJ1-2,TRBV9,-,CASTPEQGYYGYTF,TGTGCCAGCACCCCAGAACAGGGCTACTATGGCTACACCTTC
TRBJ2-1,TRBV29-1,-,CSVAPSEYNEQFF,TGCAGCGTTGCTCCTAGCGAGTACAATGAGCAGTTCTTC
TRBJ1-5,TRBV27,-,CASSFRQGMGNQPQHF,TGTGCCAGCAGTTTCCGCCAGGGTATGGGCAATCAGCCCCAGCATTTT
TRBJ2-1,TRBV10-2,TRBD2,CASRLAGDNEQFF,TGCGCCAGCCGACTAGCGGGAGACAATGAGCAGTTCTTC
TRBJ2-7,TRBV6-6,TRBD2,CASRLAGIYEQYF,TGTGCCAGCAGACTAGCGGGGATCTACGAGCAGTACTTC
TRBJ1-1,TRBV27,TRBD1,CASSPRDRVPEAFF,TGTGCCAGCAGTCCGCGGGACAGGGTTCCTGAAGCTTTCTTT
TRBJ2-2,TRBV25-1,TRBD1,CASGGQGEAGELFF,TGTGCCAGCGGTGGACAGGGGGAGGCCGGGGAGCTGTTTTTT
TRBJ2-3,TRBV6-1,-,CASSEQDADTQYF,TGTGCCAGCAGTGAACAAGACGCGGATACGCAGTATTTT